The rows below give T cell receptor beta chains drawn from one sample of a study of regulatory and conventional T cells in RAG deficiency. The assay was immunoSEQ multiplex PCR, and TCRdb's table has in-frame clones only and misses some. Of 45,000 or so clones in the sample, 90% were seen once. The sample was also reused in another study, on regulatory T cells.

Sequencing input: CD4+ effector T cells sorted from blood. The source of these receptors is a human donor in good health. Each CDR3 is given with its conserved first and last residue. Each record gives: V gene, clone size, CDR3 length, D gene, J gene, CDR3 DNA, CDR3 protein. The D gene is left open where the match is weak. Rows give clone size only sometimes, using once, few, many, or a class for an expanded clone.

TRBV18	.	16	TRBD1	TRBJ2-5	TGTGCCAGCTCACCACCCAAGACAGGGCTCCAAGAGACCCAGTACTTC	CASSPPKTGLQETQYF
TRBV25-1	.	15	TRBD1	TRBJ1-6	TGTGCCAGCAGTGAAACCCGGACAGGGGGTTCACCCCTCCACTTT	CASSETRTGGSPLHF
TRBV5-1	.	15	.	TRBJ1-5	TGCGCCAGCAGCTTGGGGGTTAGTGGCAATCAGCCCCAGCATTTT	CASSLGVSGNQPQHF
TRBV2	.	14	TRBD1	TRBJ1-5	TGTGCCAGCAGTTTAACAGGGGTAAATCAGCCCCAGCATTTT	CASSLTGVNQPQHF
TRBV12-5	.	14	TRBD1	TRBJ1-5	TGTGCTAGTGGGAAGACAGGGTTCAATCAGCCCCAGCATTTT	CASGKTGFNQPQHF
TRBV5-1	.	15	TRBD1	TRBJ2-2	TGCGCCAGCAGCTTAGGACAGGGAACTACTCGGGAGCTGTTTTTT	CASSLGQGTTRELFF
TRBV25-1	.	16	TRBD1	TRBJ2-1	TGTGCCAGCAGTGACACCGGACAGGGGAAGAGAAATGAGCAGTTCTTC	CASSDTGQGKRNEQFF
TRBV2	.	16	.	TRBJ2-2	TGTGCCAGCAGACCCCCAATGGGGGTGGCCACCGGGGAGCTGTTTTTT	CASRPPMGVATGELFF
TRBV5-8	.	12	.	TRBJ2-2	TGTGCCAGCAGCCGACCCACCGGGGAGCTGTTTTTT	CASSRPTGELFF
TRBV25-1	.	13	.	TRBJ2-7	TGTGCCAGCAGTAGGACCGGCCCCTACGAGCAGTACTTC	CASSRTGPYEQYF
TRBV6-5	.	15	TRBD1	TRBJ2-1	TGTGCCAGCAGTTCCGACAGGGGTTATTCGAATGAGCAGTTCTTC	CASSSDRGYSNEQFF
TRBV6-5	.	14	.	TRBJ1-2	TGTGCCAGCAGTAGCGTGGGGGGCTACTATGGCTACACCTTC	CASSSVGGYYGYTF
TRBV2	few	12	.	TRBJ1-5	TGTGCCAGCAGTGAATGGAATCAGCCCCAGCATTTT	CASSEWNQPQHF
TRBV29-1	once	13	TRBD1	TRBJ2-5	TGCAGCGTAGGGGGCACGTACCAAGAGACCCAGTACTTC	CSVGGTYQETQYF
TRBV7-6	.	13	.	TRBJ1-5	TGTGCCAGCAGTTACAGGGAGGGTCAGCCCCAGCATTTT	CASSYREGQPQHF
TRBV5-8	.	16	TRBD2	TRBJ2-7	TGTGCCAGCAGCTTGGCGTTTGGGACTAGCCTCTACGAGCAGTACTTC	CASSLAFGTSLYEQYF
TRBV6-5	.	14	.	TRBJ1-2	TGTGCAAGCTGCCCCGCCGGTTCGGAGAGAGGCTACACCTTC	CASCPAGSERGYTF
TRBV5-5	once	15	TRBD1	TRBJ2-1	TGTGCCAGCAGCTTTCCTCGGACAGGGGGGGATGAGCAGTTCTTC	CASSFPRTGGDEQFF
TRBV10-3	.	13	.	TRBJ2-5	TGTGCCATCAGTGAGGGCATCCAAGAGACCCAGTACTTC	CAISEGIQETQYF
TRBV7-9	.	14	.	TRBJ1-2	TGTGCCAGCAGCTTAATGGGACAACTGCATGGCTACACCTTC	CASSLMGQLHGYTF
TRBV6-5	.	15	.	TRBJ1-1	TGTGCCAGCAGTTACTCCCCAACAGGAACCACTGAAGCTTTCTTT	CASSYSPTGTTEAFF
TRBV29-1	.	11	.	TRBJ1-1	TGCAGCGTTTACCAGAACACTGAAGCTTTCTTT	CSVYQNTEAFF
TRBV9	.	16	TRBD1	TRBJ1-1	TGTGCCAGCAGCGTAGACGAGGGGGCGCAGGCCACTGAAGCTTTCTTT	CASSVDEGAQATEAFF
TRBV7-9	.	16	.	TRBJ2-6	TGTGCCAGCAGCCGGGGGCCAGGGACCGGGGCCAACGTCCTGACTTTC	CASSRGPGTGANVLTF
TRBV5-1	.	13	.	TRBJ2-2	TGCGCCAGCAGCCCTATACAGGGCGGGGAGCTGTTTTTT	CASSPIQGGELFF
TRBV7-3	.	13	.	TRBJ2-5	TGTGCCAGCTTTCCCTGCGAGTCCGGGACCCAGTACTTC	CASFPCESGTQYF
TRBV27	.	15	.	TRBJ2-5	TGTGCCAGCAGTTTAGGCTGGGGGAAACAAGAGACCCAGTACTTC	CASSLGWGKQETQYF
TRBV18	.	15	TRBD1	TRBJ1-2	TGTGCCAGCTCATCACGGGACAGGGGAGGATATGGCTACACCTTC	CASSSRDRGGYGYTF